A selection of T cell receptor beta chains follows, all from one sample in a study of blood T cell repertoires in COVID-19. The assay was immunoSEQ multiplex PCR, and TCRdb's table has in-frame clones only and misses some. The table lists 150,000 or so clones, roughly four fifths of them singletons. Sequencing was performed on peripheral blood. All receptors come from a woman older than 75 with acute or convalescent COVID-19. Each CDR3 is given with its conserved first and last residue. D genes are given only for firm matches. Size is omitted from some rows. Given values are once, few, many or a class for expanded clones.

J gene | clone size | D gene | V gene | CDR3 protein | CDR3 DNA
TRBJ1-2 | . | TRBD1 | TRBV2 | CASRDRQGAYYGYTF | TGTGCCAGCAGAGACCGACAGGGGGCCTACTATGGCTACACCTTC
TRBJ1-4 | . | . | TRBV9 | CASSVGTATNEKLFF | TGTGCCAGCAGCGTAGGGACAGCAACTAATGAAAAACTGTTTTTT
TRBJ2-1 | . | . | TRBV2 | CASTRTPYNEQFF | TGTGCCAGCACCCGGACTCCCTACAATGAGCAGTTCTTC
TRBJ1-2 | . | . | TRBV19 | CASSIMRGRGNYGYTF | TGTGCCAGTAGTATTATGCGGGGCCGGGGTAACTATGGCTACACCTTC
TRBJ1-5 | . | TRBD1 | TRBV7-2 | CASSLVQGAGQPQHF | TGTGCCAGCAGCTTAGTCCAGGGGGCAGGTCAGCCCCAGCATTTT
TRBJ2-7 | . | TRBD1 | TRBV18 | CASSADRVSLYEQYF | TGTGCCAGCTCAGCCGACAGGGTCTCACTCTACGAGCAGTACTTC
TRBJ1-4 | few | TRBD1 | TRBV7-2 | CASSLSAGTGLFLGEKLFF | TGTGCCAGCAGCTTATCGGCCGGGACAGGTCTCTTCTTAGGGGAAAAACTGTTTTTT
TRBJ2-1 | once | . | TRBV28 | CASSSTSRTYNEQFF | TGTGCCAGCAGTTCCACTAGTCGCACCTACAATGAGCAGTTCTTC
TRBJ2-3 | once | . | TRBV5-4 | CASSPNPTGRDTDTQYF | TGTGCCAGCAGCCCTAACCCCACAGGGCGCGATACAGATACGCAGTATTTT
TRBJ2-1 | . | . | TRBV7-7 | CASSLEGLVGNEQFF | TGTGCTAGCAGCTTAGAGGGGTTAGTTGGGAATGAGCAGTTCTTC
TRBJ1-5 | . | . | TRBV19 | CASLPQGIAGYSSQPQHF | TGTGCCAGTCTTCCTCAGGGTATAGCGGGGTATAGCAGTCAGCCCCAGCATTTT
TRBJ2-1 | . | TRBD2 | TRBV11-3 | CASSSGLADNYNEQFF | TGTGCCAGCAGCTCGGGACTAGCGGACAATTACAATGAGCAGTTCTTC
TRBJ2-3 | . | . | TRBV6-4 | CASSDSSAGLSTDTQYF | TGTGCCAGCAGTGACTCGTCAGCAGGGCTGAGCACAGATACGCAGTATTTT
TRBJ2-1 | . | TRBD2 | TRBV7-3 | CASSHTSGVYNEQFF | TGTGCCAGCAGCCATACTAGCGGGGTATACAATGAGCAGTTCTTC
TRBJ1-1 | . | . | TRBV10-3 | CAISGREGTEAFF | TGTGCCATCAGTGGCAGGGAGGGCACTGAAGCTTTCTTT
TRBJ1-1 | . | . | TRBV15 | CATSRSTVLNRGTEAFF | TGTGCCACCAGCAGATCGACAGTCCTGAATCGTGGCACTGAAGCTTTCTTT
TRBJ1-5 | . | . | TRBV3-1/TRBV3-2 | CASSHGTKHDQPQHF | TGTGCCAGCAGCCACGGGACAAAACACGATCAGCCCCAGCATTTT
TRBJ1-5 | . | TRBD1 | TRBV19 | CASTPGQSNQPQHF | TGTGCCAGCACCCCGGGACAGAGCAATCAGCCCCAGCATTTT
TRBJ1-1 | . | TRBD1 | TRBV5-8 | CASSRDRVDEAFF | TGTGCCAGCAGCAGGGACAGGGTGGATGAAGCTTTCTTT
TRBJ1-5 | . | . | TRBV5-8 | CASSFPPGGWFNQPQHF | TGTGCCAGCAGCTTCCCACCGGGTGGTTGGTTCAATCAGCCCCAGCATTTT
TRBJ2-1 | . | TRBD1 | TRBV11-2 | CASTLVTGRHNEQFF | TGTGCCAGCACCCTAGTGACAGGGCGGCACAATGAGCAGTTCTTC
TRBJ2-1 | . | . | TRBV7-3 | CASSLSGGNNEQFF | TGTGCCAGCAGCTTATCTGGCGGGAACAATGAGCAGTTCTTC
TRBJ1-6 | few | TRBD1 | TRBV2 | CASVGQGTNSPLHF | TGTGCCAGCGTGGGACAGGGGACGAATTCACCCCTCCACTTT
TRBJ1-1 | . | . | TRBV18 | CASSPVVGRENTEAFF | TGTGCCAGCTCACCAGTGGTCGGCAGGGAGAACACTGAAGCTTTCTTT
TRBJ1-2 | . | . | TRBV11-2 | CASSSVTGFNYGYTF | TGTGCCAGCAGCTCAGTGACGGGATTTAACTATGGCTACACCTTC
TRBJ1-1 | once | TRBD1 | TRBV7-6 | CASSLGGTGMNTEAFF | TGTGCCAGCAGCTTAGGGGGGACAGGGATGAACACTGAAGCTTTCTTT
TRBJ1-3 | . | TRBD1 | TRBV5-4 | CASSAGTGSGNTIYF | TGTGCCAGCAGTGCCGGGACAGGGTCTGGAAACACCATATATTTT
TRBJ2-7 | . | . | TRBV15 | CATSRRLESYEQYF | TGTGCCACCAGCAGAAGACTAGAGTCCTACGAGCAGTACTTC
TRBJ1-1 | once | TRBD1 | TRBV29-1 | CSAWGQGNTEAFF | TGCAGCGCCTGGGGACAGGGGAACACTGAAGCTTTCTTT